A single count supports the clone carrying this T cell receptor beta chain. The data belong to a study of control samples from healthy donors and cancer patients. Clones were read by immunoSEQ multiplex PCR, and TCRdb kept only the in-frame ones, dropping some. This sample yields 90,000 or so clones, of which 84% are seen a single time; about 38% belongs to the top ten. CDR1 is MNHEY, CDR2 SVGEGT, per germline. This CDR3 has 18 residues. Trimming cost V 2 bases and J 2 bases; bases outside gene matches: 6. The sequencing sample was made of PBMCs. This sequence was found in a man between 65 and 80 years old with lung cancer. The chain joins TRBV6-2 or TRBV6-3 to TRBJ2-1; TRBD2 matches 13 bases. The CDR3 coding sequence is TGTGCCAGCAGTTACCCCCGGACTAGCGGGGGCCCCTACAATGAGCAGTTCTTC. Translated: CASSYPRTSGGPYNEQFF.